One and the same sample provided the 8 T cell receptor beta chains below, sequenced in a study of CD8 T cells in ankylosing spondylitis. TCRdb passed the 5' RACE reads through MiXCR, listing each CDR3 protein once. Seen here are around 340,000 distinct CDR3 sequences, roughly 14% observed once, and the top ten hold 1.1%. Source material: blood, either unsorted or a sorted T cell fraction (not recorded which). The receptor set was obtained from a male donor with ankylosing spondylitis or in good health (not recorded which).

The table lists this clonotype with a few counts. This chain uses TRBV14 with TRBJ1-2, with D possibly TRBD1 on 6 matching bases. With 1 base removed from V and 4 bases from J, the gap between germline ends came to 19 bases. The germline V gene has CDR1 SGHDN and CDR2 FVKESK. This CDR3 spans 17 amino acids. In DNA form, the CDR3 reads TGTGCCAGCAGCCAAGGAGGGTGGAAGGGGGACGCCTATGGCTACACCTTC. Translating it yields CASSQGGWKGDAYGYTF.

This clonotype has a handful of counts. The chain combines TRBV15 with TRBJ2-4; tentative D call: TRBD1 (5 bases). Germline CDR1 reads LNHNV; CDR2 reads YYDKDF (reference sequence). The CDR3 totals 16 residues. The ends were cut back, 4 bases at V and 0 bases at J, with 13 bases in the middle. CDR3 sequence: CATSNLRQLAKNIQYF. CDR3 DNA sequence: TGTGCCACCAGCAATCTCCGACAGTTAGCCAAAAACATTCAGTACTTC. Variable domain in full (rest from reference TRBV15 and TRBJ2-4): DAMVIQNPRYQVTQFGKPVTLSCSQTLNHNVMYWYQQKSSQAPKLLFHYYDKDFNNEADTPDNFQSRRPNTSFCFLDIRSPGLGDTAMYLCATSNLRQLAKNIQYFGAGTRLSVL.

The genes are TRBV3-1 and TRBJ2-4, with D unclear. The CDR3 length is 14 residues. Germline CDR1 and CDR2: LGHDT and YNNKEL (reference sequence). The V and J ends lost 0 bases and 6 bases respectively, with 9 bases between them. The DNA of the CDR3 is TGTGCCAGCAGCCAAGAGCCAGTCTCAAACATTCAGTACTTC. Protein sequence: CASSQEPVSNIQYF.

This clonotype was seen a few times. This chain joins TRBV14 and TRBJ2-7; D may correspond to TRBD1 or TRBD2 (6 bases each). V dropped 5 bases and J dropped 1 base, with 12 bases sitting between them. The CDR3 sequence is 14 residues long. Per the germline V gene, CDR1 is SGHDN and CDR2 is FVKESK. The CDR3 region is CASSWGAGSYEQYF. The CDR3 DNA sequence: TGTGCCAGCAGCTGGGGGGCAGGTTCCTACGAGCAGTACTTC.

The chain is built from TRBV25-1 and TRBJ1-4; D is possibly TRBD1 (6 bases). Germline V gene data show CDR1 as MGHDK and CDR2 as SYGVNS. The CDR3 is 13 amino acids. Trimming shortened V by 1 base and J by 12 bases, and 12 bases separated the two germline ends. This CDR3 is CASSESRGIQLFF. CDR3 in DNA: TGTGCCAGCAGTGAATCGAGGGGGATTCAACTGTTTTTT.

The V gene is TRBV7-9, the J gene TRBJ2-7; D might be TRBD1 (5 bases). V gave up 1 base and J gave up 2 bases, with 18 bases separating them. The CDR3 totals 17 residues. Per germline, CDR1 SEHNR and CDR2 FQNEAQ (reference sequence). CDR3: CASSLGTQTDKTYEQYF. The CDR3 DNA is TGTGCCAGCAGCTTAGGAACGCAGACAGACAAGACCTACGAGCAGTACTTC.

Here the CDR3 DNA reads TGTGCCAGCAGCTTAGTAGCCCGTTATGAGCAGTTCTTC. Its protein product is CASSLVARYEQFF. This chain uses TRBV7-9 with TRBJ2-1; the D is unclear. V was cut by 1 base and J by 8 bases, with 9 bases left in between. Germline-derived CDR1 and CDR2 are SEHNR and FQNEAQ (reference sequence). The CDR3 totals 13 residues.

This chain links TRBV6-1 with TRBJ2-4; D unresolved. Germline V gene sequence: CDR1 MNHNS, CDR2 SASEGT. The CDR3 contains 14 residues. V lost 6 bases, J lost 1 base, and 10 bases lay in between. CDR3 sequence: CASSPDRAKNIQYF. Here the CDR3 DNA reads TGTGCCAGCAGCCCGGACCGCGCCAAAAACATTCAGTACTTC.